These T cell receptor beta chains were read from a single sample in a study of cytomegalovirus exposure and HLA in healthy donors. Sequenced by immunoSEQ multiplex PCR; TCRdb stores in-frame clones only, minus some. This sample's clone table lists 200,000 or so clones. Sequenced sample: PBMCs. These TCRs come from a girl aged 2 to 10 in good health and CMV-seropositive. CDR3s include the opening cysteine and the closing phenylalanine or tryptophan. A D gene is named only where the DNA matches it firmly.

j_call d_call v_call cdr3_aa cdr3_nt
TRBJ2-3 NA TRBV7-6 CASSFSSGASTDTQYF TGTGCCAGCAGCTTTTCCAGCGGAGCTAGCACAGATACGCAGTATTTT
TRBJ2-3 TRBD2 TRBV5-1 CASRLSGRDSAKYF TGCGCCAGCAGATTAAGCGGGAGGGATTCCGCCAAGTATTTT
TRBJ1-1 TRBD1 TRBV7-4 CASSLVGTEINTNTEAFF TGTGCCAGCAGCTTAGTAGGGACAGAAATTAACACTAACACTGAAGCTTTCTTT
TRBJ1-1 NA TRBV5-1 CASCSGDMNTEAFF TGCGCCAGCTGCTCAGGGGACATGAACACTGAAGCTTTCTTT
TRBJ2-1 TRBD2 TRBV2 CASSEALGTTNEQFF TGTGCCAGCAGTGAAGCCCTTGGGACTACCAATGAGCAGTTCTTC
TRBJ1-2 TRBD1 TRBV28 CASSPGQGVGGYTF TGTGCCAGCAGTCCGGGACAGGGGGTTGGTGGCTACACCTTC
TRBJ2-3 TRBD2 TRBV28 CASSSSGLAGDGDTQYF TGTGCCAGCAGTTCCTCCGGACTAGCGGGAGATGGAGATACGCAGTATTTT
TRBJ2-3 TRBD2 TRBV2 CATREGRSTDTQYF TGTGCCACCAGGGAGGGCCGGAGCACAGATACGCAGTATTTT
TRBJ2-7 TRBD1 TRBV5-1 CASSSTGVYEQYF TGCGCCAGCAGTTCCACAGGGGTCTACGAGCAGTACTTC
TRBJ2-3 NA TRBV6-5 CASRGRDNTDTQYF TGTGCCAGCAGGGGCCGGGACAACACAGATACGCAGTATTTT
TRBJ2-1 TRBD2 TRBV7-6 CASSLVAGPGEQFF TGTGCCAGCAGCTTGGTAGCGGGTCCGGGTGAGCAGTTCTTC
TRBJ2-7 TRBD2 TRBV7-9 CASSSIAGSSYEQYF TGTGCCAGCAGCTCAATAGCGGGCAGCTCCTACGAGCAGTACTTC
TRBJ2-7 TRBD2 TRBV9 CASSFGTSGASYEQYF TGTGCCAGCAGCTTCGGGACTAGCGGGGCGTCCTACGAGCAGTACTTC
TRBJ2-5 NA TRBV5-8 CASSPGSFVETQYF TGTGCCAGCAGCCCCGGTTCATTCGTCGAGACCCAGTACTTC
TRBJ1-2 TRBD1 TRBV5-4 CASSMGTERRDYGYTF TGTGCCAGCAGCATGGGGACAGAGCGACGGGACTATGGCTACACCTTC
TRBJ2-3 TRBD2 TRBV29-1 CSVVSGRGTDTQYF TGCAGCGTTGTTAGCGGGAGGGGAACAGATACGCAGTATTTT
TRBJ2-3 TRBD2 TRBV9 CASSGLAGAWDTQYF TGTGCCAGCAGCGGACTAGCGGGAGCTTGGGATACGCAGTATTTT
TRBJ1-2 TRBD1 TRBV4-2 CASSQVGGGLEYGYTF TGTGCCAGCAGCCAAGTAGGGGGCGGCCTAGAATATGGCTACACCTTC
TRBJ1-1 NA TRBV27 CASSLAEGGNTEAFF TGTGCCAGCAGTTTGGCTGAGGGAGGGAACACTGAAGCTTTCTTT
TRBJ2-1 NA TRBV5-4 CASSLYNEQFF TGTGCCAGCAGCCTTTATAATGAGCAGTTCTTC
TRBJ1-2 TRBD1 TRBV28 CASSLISERWDRGPSYGYTF TGTGCCAGCAGTTTAATATCGGAGAGGTGGGACAGGGGACCCAGCTATGGCTACACCTTC
TRBJ2-7 TRBD2 TRBV29-1 CSGYIAGDGGYEQYF TGCAGCGGATACATAGCGGGAGATGGGGGTTACGAGCAGTACTTC
TRBJ1-1 NA TRBV7-9 CASSLAFSSTEAFF TGTGCCAGCAGCTTAGCTTTTAGTAGCACTGAAGCTTTCTTT
TRBJ2-1 NA TRBV5-6 CASSLSAGDEQFF TGTGCCAGCAGCTTGAGTGCGGGCGATGAGCAGTTCTTC
TRBJ2-3 NA TRBV6-4 CASSALSSSTDTQYF TGTGCCAGCAGCGCCCTATCCTCTAGCACAGATACGCAGTATTTT